This entry lists 9 T cell receptor beta chains sequenced from one sample in a study of T cells in Graves' hyperthyroidism and ophthalmopathy. TCR beta CDR3 regions were amplified from RNA. RT-PCR in the first round (using the HTBI primer set) targeted the TCR CDR3. In TCRdb, the multiplex PCR reads were re-called with MiXCR into one record per CDR3 protein. In the table there are over 450,000 distinct CDR3 sequences, about 15% of which are singletons. The sequenced material came from blood. Every receptor here comes from a woman under 30 with Graves' hyperthyroidism.

The chain is built from TRBV20-1 and TRBJ1-5; 9 nucleotides match TRBD1. Per the germline V gene, CDR1 is DFQATT and CDR2 is SNEGSKA (reference sequence). The CDR3 loop spans 15 amino acids. Trimming cost V 3 bases and J 2 bases; bases outside gene matches: 5. For the CDR3, the DNA is TGCAGTGCTAGGGGGACAGGGTCGGGCAATCAGCCCCAGCATTTT. Translated: CSARGTGSGNQPQHF.

This clonotype was counted between two and nine times. The rearrangement joins TRBV7-2 to TRBJ1-1, with D hard to call. The CDR3 sequence is 15 residues long. Per the germline V gene, CDR1 is SGHTA and CDR2 is FQGNSA. The V gene lost 1 base and the J gene lost 0 bases, with 9 bases spanning the gap. In DNA, the CDR3 is TGTGCCAGCAGCTTAGGGGTTGGGATGAACACTGAAGCTTTCTTT. Residues: CASSLGVGMNTEAFF.

This clonotype was found many times. The chain couples TRBV10-2 to TRBJ2-3; TRBD1 is a possible D gene (5 bases). Between the trimmed V and J ends, which lost 8 bases and 3 bases, there was a span of 18 bases. The CDR3 runs to 15 residues. Looked up from germline, CDR1 is WSHSY and CDR2 is SAAADI. The CDR3 coding sequence is TGCGCCAGCTCACGAAGGGCAGGGCGGACAGATACGCAGTATTTT. Translating it yields CASSRRAGRTDTQYF.

This clonotype was detected many times. The chain employs TRBV6-1 and TRBJ1-2; 10 nucleotides agree with TRBD1. The trim removed 5 bases at V and 4 bases at J, leaving 7 bases unmatched. In germline, CDR1 is MNHNS, CDR2 SASEGT. The CDR3 has 15 residues. CDR3 nucleotide sequence: TGTGCCAGCAGTTTCCGGACAGGGGGGTCCTATGGCTACACCTTC. This codes for CASSFRTGGSYGYTF.

This clonotype came up many times. This chain joins TRBV5-6 and TRBJ2-7; 7 nucleotides line up with TRBD2. CDR1 and CDR2 from the germline V gene are SGHDT and YYEEEE. V lost 0 bases and J lost 6; bases outside the gene matches: 9. The CDR3 totals 15 residues. Written as DNA, the CDR3 is TGTGCCAGCAGCTTGGGTAGCGGGCGTCACCTCGAGCAGTACGTC. It translates to CASSLGSGRHLEQYV.

This clonotype has just a few counts. This sequence joins TRBV7-2 and TRBJ1-1; D remains ambiguous. V was shortened by 2 bases and J by 0 bases, with 7 bases between the two germline ends. CDR1 is SGHTA, CDR2 FQGNSA, per germline. The CDR3 runs 14 residues. CDR3 sequence (DNA): TGTGCCAGCAGCTTATCGGCGGTGAACACTGAAGCTTTCTTT. It specifies CASSLSAVNTEAFF.

This clonotype has a count of ten or more. The chain links TRBV7-3 to TRBJ2-1; TRBD2 might be the D (6 bases). Deletions cut 0 bases from V and 0 bases from J, with 9 bases between. Germline assignment: CDR1 SGHTA and CDR2 FQGTGA. The CDR3 sequence is 16 residues long. CDR3 protein: CASSLTLASSYNEQFF. The CDR3 DNA reads as TGTGCCAGCAGCTTAACACTAGCTTCCTCCTACAATGAGCAGTTCTTC.

V and J are TRBV9 and TRBJ1-4, with 9 bases aligning to TRBD1. Germline V gene data show CDR1 as SGDLS and CDR2 as YYNGEE. CDR3 length: 16 residues. Unmatched junction bases numbered 9, after V lost 4 bases and J lost 5 bases. The CDR3 DNA sequence: TGTGCCAGCAGCTTCAGTCCGACAGGGGGGAATGAAAAACTGTTTTTT. It translates to CASSFSPTGGNEKLFF.

This clonotype was observed at least ten times. The chain combines TRBV6-1 with TRBJ2-1, with TRBD2 matching over 8 bases. The V gene's germline CDR1 is MNHNS and CDR2 SASEGT. This CDR3 has 13 residues. The V and J ends lost 6 bases and 10 bases, in that order; junction bases with no gene match: 8. This CDR3 reads CASSPISGNEQFF. CDR3 DNA sequence: TGTGCCAGCAGCCCAATTAGCGGGAACGAGCAGTTCTTC.